This T cell receptor (beta chain) was recorded in a study of shared clonotypes between healthy human individuals. Study background: With ages of 18 to 49, the donors were a couple of women and a few men. The study used three CD4 naive, three CD4 memory, two CD8 naive and one CD8 memory plate per donor.

The ends were cut back, 2 bases at V and 5 bases at J, with 10 bases in the middle. Germline V gene data show CDR1 as ENHRY and CDR2 as SYGVKD. CDR3 length: 13 residues. General observations from the study: The expectation was that sequencing depth would affect clonotype sharing among donors. Donor scarcity curtailed the genetic and exposure-history diversity represented herein.

Repertoires were generated with immunoSEQ multiplex PCR, while TCRdb's copy carries only in-frame clones and drops some. The sample records hundreds of thousands of clones, 92% being singletons. Regarding this clone: The antigen is not known.

CD45RO-negative cells were positively selected for CCR7, leaving out terminally differentiated effector memory CD45RA+ cells. The sample comprised naive CD8+ T cells sorted from blood. The receptor was derived from a man under 40 in good health. The chain recombines TRBV10-3 with TRBJ2-7; D might be TRBD1 (7 bases). CDR3 nucleotides: TGTGCCATCAGTGAGGCGGGACAGAACGAGCAGTACTTC. Amino acids: CAISEAGQNEQYF.